This T cell receptor (beta chain) was sequenced during a study of blood T cell repertoires in COVID-19. Profiling relied on immunoSEQ multiplex PCR, and the TCRdb table lists in-frame clones only, not all of them. The sample holds about 350,000 clones, approximately 89% seen once. Enrolment of Seattle patients took place during active infection, and they were followed longitudinally. What was sequenced was peripheral blood. The sequence came from a woman aged 55-70 years with COVID-19, enrolled during active disease.

CDR3 sequence (DNA): TGTGCCAGCAGTGTATTACCGGGACAGGGTAATGGCTACACCTTC. Amino acid sequence: CASSVLPGQGNGYTF. V usage is TRBV6-1 and J usage is TRBJ1-2, with 9 bases identical to TRBD1. Germline assignment: CDR1 MNHNS and CDR2 SASEGT. The J segment lost 6 bases and the V segment lost 4 bases, leaving 9 bases of the junction unmatched. The CDR3 loop spans 15 amino acids.